The 5 T cell receptor beta chains reported below all come from one sample, sequenced in a study of blood T cell repertoires in COVID-19. TCRdb's copy holds only in-frame clones and misses some; the assay was immunoSEQ multiplex PCR. The sample consists of 400,000 to 500,000 clones, around nine tenths of them appearing once. Source material: PBMCs or T cells enriched from blood (not recorded which). These receptors were collected from a woman younger than 30 who had been exposed to COVID-19.

The J gene is TRBJ2-5, the V gene TRBV2, with 7 bases identical to TRBD2. Germline values: CDR1 SNHLY, CDR2 FYNNEI. The CDR3 runs 16 residues. The ends lost 0 bases at V and 3 bases at J; junction bases unmatched: 7. DNA of the CDR3: TGTGCCAGCAGTGAAGCTGTAGCGGGCGTAGAAGAGACCCAGTACTTC. As protein: CASSEAVAGVEETQYF.

The rearrangement uses TRBV7-2 and TRBJ2-7; weak D call: TRBD2 (7 bases). This CDR3 contains 14 residues. Trimming pared 4 bases from V and 2 bases from J, leaving 12 bases between. Germline CDR1 and CDR2: SGHTA and FQGNSA. The CDR3 DNA reads as TGTGCCAGCAGCTCGGGGGGCGGGACCTACGAGCAGTACTTC. It encodes CASSSGGGTYEQYF. The variable domain in full, completed from reference TRBV7-2 and TRBJ2-7, reads GAGVSQSPSNKVTEKGKDVELRCDPISGHTALYWYRQSLGQGLEFLIYFQGNSAPDKSGLPSDRFSAERTGGSVSTLTIQRTQQEDSAVYLCASSSGGGTYEQYFGPGTRLTVT.

This clone was counted a single time. The gene calls are TRBV10-3 and TRBJ2-7; TRBD2 agrees at 13 bases. The CDR3 runs 14 residues. From germline, CDR1 is ENHRY and CDR2 SYGVKD. V lost 10 bases to trimming and J lost 4 bases; unmatched junction nucleotides: 7. For the CDR3, the DNA is TGTGCCACCCTAGGGACTAGCGGGATTTACGAGCAGTACTTC. Translated: CATLGTSGIYEQYF.

The chain uses TRBV19 and TRBJ1-1; no definite D call. Deletions cut 3 bases from V and 1 base from J, with 6 bases between. CDR3 length: 13 amino acids. Germline loops: CDR1 LNHDA, CDR2 SQIVND (reference sequence). The CDR3, as DNA: TGTGCCAGTAGTATGAACAGGAACACTGAAGCTTTCTTT. Translation gives CASSMNRNTEAFF.

This sequence joins TRBV15 and TRBJ2-7, with TRBD2 as a possible D gene (6 bases). The germline V gene has CDR1 LNHNV and CDR2 YYDKDF (reference sequence). This CDR3 contains 14 residues. V was cut by 2 bases and J by 2 bases, with 10 bases left in between. The DNA of the CDR3 is TGTGCCACCAGCAGACGTGGGGGGACCTACGAGCAGTACTTC. It yields the protein CATSRRGGTYEQYF.